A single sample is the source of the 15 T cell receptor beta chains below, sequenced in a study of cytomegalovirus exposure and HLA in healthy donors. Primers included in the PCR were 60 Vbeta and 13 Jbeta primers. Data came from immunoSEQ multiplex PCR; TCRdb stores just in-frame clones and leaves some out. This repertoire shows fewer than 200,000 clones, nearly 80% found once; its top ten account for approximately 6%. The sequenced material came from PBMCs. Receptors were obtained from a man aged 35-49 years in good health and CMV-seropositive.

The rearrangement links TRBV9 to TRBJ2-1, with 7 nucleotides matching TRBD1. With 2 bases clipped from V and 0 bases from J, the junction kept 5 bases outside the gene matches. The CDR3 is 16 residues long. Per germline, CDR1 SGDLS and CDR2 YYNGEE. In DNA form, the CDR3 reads TGTGCCAGCAGCGTCCGACAGGGAAGCTCCTACAATGAGCAGTTCTTC. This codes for CASSVRQGSSYNEQFF.

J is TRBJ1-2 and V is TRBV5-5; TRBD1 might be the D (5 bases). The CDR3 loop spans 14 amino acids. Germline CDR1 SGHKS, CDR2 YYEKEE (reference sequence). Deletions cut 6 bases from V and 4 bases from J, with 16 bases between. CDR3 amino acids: CASNPGGVGYGYTF. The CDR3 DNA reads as TGTGCCAGCAACCCTGGGGGGGTCGGCTATGGCTACACCTTC.

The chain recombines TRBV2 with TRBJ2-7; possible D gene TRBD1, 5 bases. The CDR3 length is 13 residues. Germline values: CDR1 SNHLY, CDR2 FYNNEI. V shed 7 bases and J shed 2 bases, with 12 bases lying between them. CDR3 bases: TGTGCCAGCATGGCCAGGGCGACCTACGAGCAGTACTTC. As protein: CASMARATYEQYF.

CDR3 DNA sequence: TGTGCCAGCAGTTTCGCGGGAGGGCAAAGTTACGAGCAGTACTTC. It translates to CASSFAGGQSYEQYF. The V and J genes are TRBV28 and TRBJ2-7, with 9 bases identical to TRBD2. CDR1 and CDR2 from the germline V gene are MDHEN and SYDVKM. V was clipped by 3 bases and J by 4 bases; unmatched bases: 7. The CDR3 contains 15 residues.

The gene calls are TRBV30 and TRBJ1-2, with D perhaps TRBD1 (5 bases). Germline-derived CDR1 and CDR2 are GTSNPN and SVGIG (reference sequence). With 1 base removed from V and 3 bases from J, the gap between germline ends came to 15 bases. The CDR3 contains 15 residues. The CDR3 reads CAWSAGTGVYYGYTF. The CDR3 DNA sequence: TGTGCCTGGAGTGCCGGTACGGGGGTCTACTATGGCTACACCTTC. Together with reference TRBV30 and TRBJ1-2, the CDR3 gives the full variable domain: SQTIHQWPATLVQPVGSPLSLECTVEGTSNPNLYWYRQAAGRGLQLLFYSVGIGQISSEVPQNLSASRPQDRQFILSSKKLLLSDSGFYLCAWSAGTGVYYGYTFGSGTRLTVV.

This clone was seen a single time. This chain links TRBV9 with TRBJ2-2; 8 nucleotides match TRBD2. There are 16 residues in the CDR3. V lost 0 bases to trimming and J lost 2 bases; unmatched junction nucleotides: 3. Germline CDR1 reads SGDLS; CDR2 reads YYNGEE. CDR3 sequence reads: CASSVGTSRNTGELFF. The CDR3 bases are TGTGCCAGCAGCGTAGGGACTAGCAGAAACACCGGGGAGCTGTTTTTT.

In DNA, the CDR3 is TGTGCCAGCAGTATAACCGGGACAGGGGGCAATCAGCCCCAGCATTTT. Protein product: CASSITGTGGNQPQHF. The chain uses TRBV28 and TRBJ1-5; 10 bases map to TRBD1. With V trimmed by 5 bases and J by 2 bases, 6 bases remained unmatched. Per the germline V gene, CDR1 is MDHEN and CDR2 is SYDVKM. The CDR3 has 16 residues.

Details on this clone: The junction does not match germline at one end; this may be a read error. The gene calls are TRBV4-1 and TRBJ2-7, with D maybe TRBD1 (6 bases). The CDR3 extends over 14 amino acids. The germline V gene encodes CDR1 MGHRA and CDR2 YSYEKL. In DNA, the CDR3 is TGCGCCGGCAGCCAAGGGGACATCGGAAGCGAGCAGTACTTC. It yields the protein CAGSQGDIGSEQYF.

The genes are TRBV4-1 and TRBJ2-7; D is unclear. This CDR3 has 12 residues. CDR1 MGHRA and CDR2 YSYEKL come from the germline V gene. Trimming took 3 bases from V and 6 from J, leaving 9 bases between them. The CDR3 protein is CASSHIAGEQYF. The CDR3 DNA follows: TGCGCCAGCAGCCACATCGCAGGCGAGCAGTACTTC.

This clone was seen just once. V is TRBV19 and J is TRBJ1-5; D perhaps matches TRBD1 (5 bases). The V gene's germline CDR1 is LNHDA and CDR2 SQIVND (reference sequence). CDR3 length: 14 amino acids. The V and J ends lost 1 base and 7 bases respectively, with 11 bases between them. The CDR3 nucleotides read TGTGCCAGTAGTATAGGAGCAGGACACCAGCCCCAGCATTTT. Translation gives CASSIGAGHQPQHF. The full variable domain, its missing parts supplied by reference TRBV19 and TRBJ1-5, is DGGITQSPKYLFRKEGQNVTLSCEQNLNHDAMYWYRQDPGQGLRLIYYSQIVNDFQKGDIAEGYSVSREKKESFPLTVTSAQKNPTAFYLCASSIGAGHQPQHFGDGTRLSIL.

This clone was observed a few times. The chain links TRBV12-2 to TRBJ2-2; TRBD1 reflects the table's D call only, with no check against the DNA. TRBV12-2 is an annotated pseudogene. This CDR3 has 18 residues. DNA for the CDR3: TGTGCAAGTCGCTTCCGGGACAGGGTTTTCGGCAACACCGGGGAGCTGTTTTTT. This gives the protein CASRFRDRVFGNTGELFF.

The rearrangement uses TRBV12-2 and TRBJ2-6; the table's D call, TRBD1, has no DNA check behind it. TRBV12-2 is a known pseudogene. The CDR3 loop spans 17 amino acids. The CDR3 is CASRLATDMIGANVLTF. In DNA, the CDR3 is TGTGCAAGTCGCTTAGCGACAGACATGATTGGGGCCAACGTCCTGACTTTC.

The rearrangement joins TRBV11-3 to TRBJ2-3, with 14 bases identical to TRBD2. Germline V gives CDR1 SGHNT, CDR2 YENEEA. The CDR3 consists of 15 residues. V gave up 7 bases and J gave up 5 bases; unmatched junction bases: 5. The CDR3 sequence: CASTGTSGSGDTQYF. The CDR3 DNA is TGTGCCAGCACCGGGACTAGCGGGAGCGGAGATACGCAGTATTTT.

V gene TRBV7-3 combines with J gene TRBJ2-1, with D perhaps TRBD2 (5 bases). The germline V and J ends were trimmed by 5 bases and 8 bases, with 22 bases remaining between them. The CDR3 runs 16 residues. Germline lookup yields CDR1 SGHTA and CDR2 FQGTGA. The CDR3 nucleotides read TGTGCCAGCAGCCTTAATCCTAGCAACGACCGGGATGAGCAGTTCTTC. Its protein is CASSLNPSNDRDEQFF.

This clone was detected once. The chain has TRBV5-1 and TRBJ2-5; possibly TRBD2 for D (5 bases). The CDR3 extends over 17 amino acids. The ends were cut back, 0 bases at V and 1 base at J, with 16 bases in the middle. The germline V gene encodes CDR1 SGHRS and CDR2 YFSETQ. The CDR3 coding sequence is TGCGCCAGCAGCTTGGCCCTTGGCGGGCCTGGCCAAGAGACCCAGTACTTC. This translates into CASSLALGGPGQETQYF.